The 18 T cell receptor beta chains presented below share a single source sample, sequenced in a study of T cell repertoires in cytomegalovirus infection. TCRdb re-derived calls from the reads in MiXCR, one entry per CDR3 protein. Seen here are 90,000 to 120,000 distinct CDR3 sequences, more than 20% observed once, and the top ten hold around 40%. The sequencing input was CD8+ T cells from PBMCs. Source of these receptors: a human donor in good health (CMV status not recorded). Some clones in this sample may be carry-over from other donors' samples.

The rearrangement joins TRBV28 to TRBJ1-1; TRBD1 might be the D (6 bases). Germline CDR1 MDHEN, CDR2 SYDVKM. This CDR3 has 16 residues. V dropped 8 bases and J dropped 3 bases, with 22 bases sitting between them. CDR3 sequence (DNA): TGTGCCAGCGCCAGAGGGGCGGGGGGGGGCCACACTGAAGCTTTCTTT. Residues: CASARGAGGGHTEAFF.

This chain joins TRBV27 and TRBJ1-4; D remains ambiguous. V dropped 8 bases and J dropped 7 bases, with 14 bases sitting between them. This CDR3 has 13 residues. Germline lookup yields CDR1 MNHEY and CDR2 SMNVEV (reference sequence). CDR3 residues: CASGLERSEKLFF. The CDR3 DNA reads TGTGCCAGCGGCTTGGAGCGAAGTGAAAAACTGTTTTTT.

The chain employs TRBV28 and TRBJ2-1; tentative D call: TRBD2 (5 bases). The CDR3 length is 15 residues. The germline V gene has CDR1 MDHEN and CDR2 SYDVKM. Trimming shortened V by 5 bases and J by 0 bases, and 11 bases separated the two germline ends. CDR3 loop: CASSERSSSYNEQFF. CDR3 sequence (DNA): TGTGCCAGCAGTGAGCGGAGCTCCTCCTACAATGAGCAGTTCTTC.

V and J are TRBV29-1 and TRBJ2-1; 7 bases fit TRBD1. The CDR3 sequence is 17 residues long. Germline CDR1 SQVTM, CDR2 ANQGSEA. Trimming took 0 bases from V and 10 from J; bases not matched to a gene: 18. The CDR3 is CSVEDFLTGPAGEEQFF. CDR3 coding DNA: TGCAGCGTTGAAGATTTTCTGACAGGGCCCGCAGGAGAGGAGCAGTTCTTC.

The chain has TRBV4-3 and TRBJ2-1, with 7 bases identical to TRBD2. After removal of 0 bases from V and 6 bases from J, the junction contained 11 bases not matched to a gene. This CDR3 has 17 amino acids. CDR1 is LGHNA, CDR2 YSLEER, per germline. CDR3 in DNA: TGCGCCAGCAGCCAAGATGCAAGGGCTAGCGGATCCAATGAGCAGTTCTTC. Translated: CASSQDARASGSNEQFF.

This clonotype was observed at least ten times. The chain recombines TRBV7-3 with TRBJ2-5, with TRBD2 matching over 7 bases. Germline V gives CDR1 SGHTA, CDR2 FQGTGA. V was clipped by 5 bases and J by 3 bases; unmatched bases: 6. CDR3 length: 14 residues. The CDR3 sequence: CASSLWGGEETQYF. The CDR3 bases are TGTGCCAGCAGCCTCTGGGGGGGTGAAGAGACCCAGTACTTC.

This clonotype was seen more than once but under ten times. The chain is built from TRBV15 and TRBJ2-1; D gene ambiguous. The V end lost 6 bases, the J end lost 4 bases, and 7 bases lay between the germline ends. The CDR3 contains 12 residues. Germline CDR1 is LNHNV and CDR2 is YYDKDF (reference sequence). CDR3 DNA sequence: TGTGCCACCAGGAGTGGATACAATGAGCAGTTCTTC. It yields the protein CATRSGYNEQFF.

Regarding this clonotype: This may come from a read error, since a much larger clone is one base off. CDR3 nucleotide sequence: TGCAGTGCTAGCCAATTAGGGATTGGCAATCAGCCCCTGCATTTT. Protein product: CSASQLGIGNQPLHF. The rearrangement uses TRBV20-1 and TRBJ1-5; D remains ambiguous. CDR1 is DFQATT and CDR2 is SNEGSKA in the germline V gene (reference sequence). The CDR3 is 15 amino acids.

This clonotype was seen more than once but under ten times. The chain joins TRBV7-2 to TRBJ1-1, with D uncertain. The CDR3 totals 13 residues. Germline V gene sequence: CDR1 SGHTA, CDR2 FQGNSA. V was trimmed by 7 bases and J by 8 bases, leaving 17 bases between them. The CDR3 loop reads CASTYLGVSEAFF. The CDR3 DNA reads TGTGCCAGCACCTATCTCGGGGTGAGCGAAGCTTTCTTT. The complete variable domain, with remaining parts taken from reference TRBV7-2 and TRBJ1-1, reads GAGVSQSPSNKVTEKGKDVELRCDPISGHTALYWYRQSLGQGLEFLIYFQGNSAPDKSGLPSDRFSAERTGGSVSTLTIQRTQQEDSAVYLCASTYLGVSEAFFGQGTRLTVV.

A remark on this clonotype: A read error may be the cause here, since a much bigger clone is one base away. The chain joins TRBV11-1 to TRBJ2-1; D is ambiguous. In germline, CDR1 is SGHAT, CDR2 FQDESV (reference sequence). The CDR3 covers 13 residues. The CDR3 DNA follows: TGTGCCAGCAGCTTAGTAGGCGACAAAGAGCAGTTCTTC. Its translation: CASSLVGDKEQFF. Full variable domain (rest looked up from reference TRBV11-1 and TRBJ2-1): EAEVAQSPRYKITEKSQAVAFWCDPISGHATLYWYRQILGQGPELLVQFQDESVVDDSQLPKDRFSAERLKGVDSTLKIQPAELGDSAMYLCASSLVGDKEQFFGPGTRLTVL.

CDR3 residues: CASSFTYESYEQYF. The CDR3 DNA reads TGTGCCAGCAGCTTCACCTATGAGTCCTACGAGCAGTACTTC. The genes are TRBV7-9 and TRBJ2-7; D is undetermined. Trimming shortened V by 3 bases and J by 1 base, and 10 bases separated the two germline ends. This CDR3 contains 14 residues. CDR1 and CDR2 (germline): SEHNR, FQNEAQ (reference sequence).

In this sample, this clonotype turned up a few times. The chain has TRBV27 and TRBJ2-1; 9 bases fit TRBD1. Germline CDR1 is MNHEY and CDR2 is SMNVEV (reference sequence). V shed 5 bases, J shed 7 bases, and the junction held 3 bases outside the gene matches. The CDR3 runs to 13 residues. DNA of the CDR3: TGTGCCAGCAGTATCGGGACAGGGAATGAGCAGTTCTTC. Amino acids: CASSIGTGNEQFF.

The chain combines TRBV15 with TRBJ2-2; maybe TRBD2 (5 bases). V was clipped by 8 bases and J by 8 bases, with 18 bases between them. The CDR3 extends over 14 amino acids. Germline V gives CDR1 LNHNV, CDR2 YYDKDF (reference sequence). The CDR3: CATREGSRGGELFF. The CDR3 DNA reads as TGTGCCACCCGGGAAGGTAGCCGAGGTGGGGAGCTGTTTTTT.

This clonotype rates as medium-sized. This chain joins TRBV7-6 and TRBJ1-3; possibly TRBD1 for D (6 bases). This CDR3 region has 17 residues. V lost 2 bases and J lost 3, with 17 bases in between. Germline assignment: CDR1 SGHVS and CDR2 FNYEAQ. The CDR3 region has the DNA TGTGCCAGCAGCTTAAGTTCGCCAGGGGCGGGTGGAAACACCATATATTTT. Its protein is CASSLSSPGAGGNTIYF.

This clonotype has only a few counts. The rearrangement links TRBV29-1 to TRBJ1-2; unclear D gene. With 7 bases removed from V and 6 bases from J, the gap between germline ends came to 3 bases. Germline lookup yields CDR1 SQVTM and CDR2 ANQGSEA. CDR3 length equals 8 residues. The CDR3 spells CSGDGYTF. The CDR3 DNA is TGCAGCGGAGATGGCTACACCTTC.

The rearrangement uses TRBV29-1 and TRBJ1-3, with D possibly being TRBD1 (5 bases). Germline V gives CDR1 SQVTM, CDR2 ANQGSEA. Trimming removed 3 bases at V and 2 bases at J, with 11 bases between. The CDR3 spans 14 residues. DNA of the CDR3: TGCAGCGTTGAGGGGGGAGCAACTGGAAACACCATATATTTT. Translated: CSVEGGATGNTIYF.

This clonotype was recorded at least ten times. This chain connects TRBV27 to TRBJ1-1; possible D gene TRBD1, 5 bases. V dropped 4 bases and J dropped 4 bases, with 10 bases sitting between them. The CDR3 length is 13 residues. Looked up from germline, CDR1 is MNHEY and CDR2 is SMNVEV (reference sequence). DNA of the CDR3: TGTGCCAGCAGTTCAGGGTTTGGCACTGAAGCTTTCTTT. It codes for CASSSGFGTEAFF.

This clonotype was found many times. This rearrangement joins TRBV28 to TRBJ2-1, with D possibly matching TRBD2 (5 bases). CDR3 length: 16 residues. The V end was cut by 3 bases, the J end by 9 bases, with 21 bases between. Germline CDR1 and CDR2: MDHEN and SYDVKM. The DNA of the CDR3 is TGTGCCAGCAGTTTGCCGGAAGGGAGCACCTCGGGTGAGCAGTTCTTC. The encoded protein is CASSLPEGSTSGEQFF.